Reported below is one T cell receptor beta chain. Sequencing was performed with immunoSEQ multiplex PCR; in TCRdb, only in-frame clones are kept and a portion is missing. The sample contains about 110,000 clones, roughly 84% of which appear only once. The data are from a study of blood T cell repertoires in COVID-19. The CDR3 is 13 residues long. Trimming cost V 5 bases and J 4 bases, with 11 bases left between them. CDR1 and CDR2 (germline): SNHLY, FYNNEI. This chain joins TRBV2 and TRBJ1-1; D unresolved. The sequence was collected from a woman aged 50 to 60 with acute or convalescent COVID-19. Sequencing was performed on peripheral blood. The CDR3 nucleotides are TGTGCCAGCAGTAAAAGGGAGTCCACTGAAGCTTTCTTT. Its translation: CASSKRESTEAFF.